Reported below is one T cell receptor beta chain. Its specificity is not known. The data were taken from a study of T cell responses to AZD1222 COVID-19 vaccine. The length of the CDR3 is 14 residues. CDR1 is LNHDA, CDR2 SQIVND, per germline (reference sequence). V lost 3 bases, J lost 0 bases, and 7 bases lay in between. Measured with immunoSEQ multiplex PCR; TCRdb has only the in-frame clones, and not every one. This table has about 110,000 clones, more than 70% appearing once. Study findings and constraints: The peak T cell response came first, and repertoires were sampled only after it. At baseline, seropositivity was found in only a handful of AZD1222 recipients. The span of vaccine-associated CD4 TCRs extended across spike, with dominance at 160-218 and 743-854.

The chain combines TRBV19 with TRBJ2-3; D remains unclear. The receptor was isolated from an adult in good health. The sample here was peripheral blood, taken on day 0 of MenACWY control vaccination. The CDR3 sequence: CASSIGVSTDTQYF. CDR3 bases: TGTGCCAGTAGTATTGGGGTTAGCACAGATACGCAGTATTTT.